A single sample is the source of the 17 T cell receptor beta chains below, sequenced in a study of sequential checkpoint blockade in melanoma. Treatment indicated: randomized to nivolumab then ipilimumab (arm A) or the reverse (arm B). The data were produced by immunoSEQ multiplex PCR, yet TCRdb's version contains in-frame clones alone and is incomplete. Here the sample spans approximately 37,000 clones, roughly 32% being singletons. The specimen comprised tumor tissue (inferred from file names), sampled from a patient given nivolumab and ipilimumab in sequence. All receptors derive from a human donor with melanoma.

The V and J genes are TRBV11-3 and TRBJ1-2, with a weak D call TRBD1 (6 bases). Germline CDR1 reads SGHNT; CDR2 reads YENEEA. This CDR3 is built from 16 residues. V dropped 0 bases and J dropped 4 bases, with 15 bases sitting between them. The CDR3 DNA reads TGTGCCAGCAGCTTAGAGGTGACGGGGGCACCCTATGGCTACACCTTC. Its translation: CASSLEVTGAPYGYTF. The whole variable domain, remainder taken from reference TRBV11-3 and TRBJ1-2, is EAGVVQSPRYKIIEKKQPVAFWCNPISGHNTLYWYLQNLGQGPELLIRYENEEAVDDSQLPKDRFSAERLKGVDSTLKIQPAELGDSAVYLCASSLEVTGAPYGYTFGSGTRLTVV.

This clone has ten or more counts. This sequence joins TRBV9 and TRBJ2-1; D is undetermined. There are 15 residues in the CDR3. Germline V gene lookup returns CDR1 SGDLS and CDR2 YYNGEE. Trimming pared 4 bases from V and 2 bases from J, leaving 13 bases between. The CDR3 loop reads CASSPGRNPYNEQFF. In DNA form, the CDR3 reads TGTGCCAGCAGCCCCGGTCGGAACCCCTACAATGAGCAGTTCTTC. The variable domain in full, completed from reference TRBV9 and TRBJ2-1, reads DSGVTQTPKHLITATGQRVTLRCSPRSGDLSVYWYQQSLDQGLQFLIQYYNGEERAKGNILERFSAQQFPDLHSELNLSSLELGDSALYFCASSPGRNPYNEQFFGPGTRLTVL.

This chain joins TRBV18 and TRBJ2-7; D possibly uses TRBD1 or TRBD2 (5 bases each). Germline-derived CDR1 and CDR2 are KGHSH and LQKENI. The length of the CDR3 is 14 residues. V was trimmed by 5 bases and J by 3 bases, leaving 14 bases between them. CDR3 DNA: TGTGCCAGCTCAAAATCCGGGACGAACTACGAGCAGTACTTC. It is translated as CASSKSGTNYEQYF.

The genes are TRBV6-8 and TRBJ2-1; tentatively, D is TRBD1 (9 bases). Trimming shortened V by 10 bases and J by 1 base, and 26 bases separated the two germline ends. Germline loops: CDR1 MNHGY, CDR2 SAAAGT. The CDR3 is 18 amino acids. The CDR3: CAISGGQGDRRSYNEQFF. The CDR3 DNA is TGTGCCATCAGCGGGGGACAGGGCGATAGGAGGTCCTACAATGAGCAGTTCTTC.

This clone was seen more than once but under ten times. The chain is built from TRBV2 and TRBJ2-6; possible D gene TRBD1, 5 bases. V lost 7 bases, J lost 2 bases, and 12 bases lay in between. Germline V gives CDR1 SNHLY, CDR2 FYNNEI. CDR3 size: 15 residues. CDR3 in DNA: TGTGCCAGCATTTGGTCAGGGACTGGGGCCAACGTCCTGACTTTC. This codes for CASIWSGTGANVLTF.

This clone was seen a few times. The chain joins TRBV6-8 to TRBJ1-4, with 9 bases fitting TRBD1. V lost 10 bases, J lost 7 bases, and 10 bases stayed unmatched. Germline V gives CDR1 MNHGY, CDR2 SAAAGT. The CDR3 covers 14 residues. The chain's CDR3 is CATGKGQGSEKLFF. The CDR3 DNA is TGTGCCACAGGGAAGGGACAGGGAAGTGAAAAACTGTTTTTT.

This clone was seen more than once but under ten times. The chain recombines TRBV30 with TRBJ1-1, with TRBD1 as a possible D gene (6 bases). The CDR3 length is 15 residues. Trimming removed 7 bases at V and 0 bases at J, with 18 bases between. Germline V CDR1 and CDR2: GTSNPN, SVGIG (reference sequence). CDR3 protein: CASTGAVLMNTEAFF. The CDR3 region has the DNA TGTGCCTCTACGGGGGCAGTACTCATGAACACTGAAGCTTTCTTT.

This clone came up a few times. The chain couples TRBV30 to TRBJ1-2; D remains unclear. The germline gives CDR1 GTSNPN, CDR2 SVGIG (reference sequence). Trimming took off 1 base at V and 4 bases at J, with 7 bases between the two ends. This CDR3 is 12 amino acids long. This chain's CDR3 is CAWSGTGYGYTF. The CDR3 DNA reads as TGTGCCTGGAGTGGGACTGGCTATGGCTACACCTTC.

V is TRBV30 and J is TRBJ1-6, with 10 nucleotides matching TRBD1. Looked up from germline, CDR1 is GTSNPN and CDR2 is SVGIG (reference sequence). The CDR3 contains 14 residues. Trimming at V came to 8 bases and at J to 9 bases, leaving 10 bases not matched to a gene. The CDR3 reads CAADRGPAFSPLHF. DNA for the CDR3: TGTGCCGCCGACAGGGGGCCTGCTTTTTCACCCCTCCACTTT. Full variable domain (remainder filled in from reference TRBV30 and TRBJ1-6): SQTIHQWPATLVQPVGSPLSLECTVEGTSNPNLYWYRQAAGRGLQLLFYSVGIGQISSEVPQNLSASRPQDRQFILSSKKLLLSDSGFYLCAADRGPAFSPLHFGNGTRLTVT.

This sequence joins TRBV28 and TRBJ1-4; no reliable D call. The germline V and J ends were trimmed by 5 bases and 0 bases, with 10 bases remaining between them. Germline V CDR1 and CDR2: MDHEN, SYDVKM. The CDR3 is 15 amino acids. The CDR3 protein is CASSSHGSTNEKLFF. CDR3 sequence (DNA): TGTGCCAGCAGTAGTCATGGGTCAACTAATGAAAAACTGTTTTTT.

This clone was detected only a few times. Its ends do not fully match the called genes, so a read error is possible. J is TRBJ2-7 and V is TRBV6-8, with 11 bases identical to TRBD2. This CDR3 is built from 14 residues. CDR1 is MNHGY and CDR2 is SAAAGT in the germline V gene. This CDR3 reads CAISRGLAALEQYF. In DNA, the CDR3 is TGTGCCATCAGTCGGGGACTAGCGGCCTTGGAGCAGTACTTC.

This clone was observed many times. The chain combines TRBV9 with TRBJ1-5, with a weak D call TRBD1 (5 bases). The CDR3 totals 13 residues. The V end lost 7 bases, the J end lost 3 bases, and 11 bases lay between the germline ends. Germline V gives CDR1 SGDLS, CDR2 YYNGEE. CDR3 bases: TGTGCCAGCTCCAGAGGGGTCAATCAGCCCCAGCATTTT. It encodes CASSRGVNQPQHF.

This clone was recorded a few times. This chain uses TRBV28 with TRBJ1-1; D is undetermined. Trimming pared 2 bases from V and 0 bases from J, leaving 10 bases between. Germline V gene lookup returns CDR1 MDHEN and CDR2 SYDVKM. This CDR3 comprises 15 residues. In DNA form, the CDR3 reads TGTGCCAGCAGTTTAGGACGGTTCATGAACACTGAAGCTTTCTTT. Encoded protein: CASSLGRFMNTEAFF.

Only a few counts were recorded for this clone. This chain joins TRBV15 and TRBJ1-1; D perhaps matches TRBD1 (5 bases). Germline assignment: CDR1 LNHNV and CDR2 YYDKDF (reference sequence). The ends were cut back, 2 bases at V and 1 base at J, with 8 bases in the middle. This CDR3 is 14 amino acids long. CDR3 DNA: TGTGCCACCAGCAGACAGGGTTCGAACACTGAAGCTTTCTTT. It encodes CATSRQGSNTEAFF.

This clone was recorded a few times. V gene TRBV6-7 combines with J gene TRBJ1-2, with TRBD1 as a possible D gene (5 bases). TRBV6-7 is marked as an open reading frame, function uncertain. V lost 6 bases and J lost 6, with 8 bases in between. CDR3 length equals 11 residues. The CDR3 region is CASRLGHGYTF. In DNA form, the CDR3 reads TGTGCCAGCAGACTGGGACATGGCTACACCTTC.

This clone was found a few times. V usage is TRBV25-1 and J usage is TRBJ1-1; D is ambiguous. Trimming took 0 bases from V and 1 from J, leaving 6 bases between them. CDR3 size: 14 residues. Looked up from germline, CDR1 is MGHDK and CDR2 is SYGVNS. CDR3: CASSEYLGNTEAFF. CDR3 DNA: TGTGCCAGCAGTGAATATCTGGGGAACACTGAAGCTTTCTTT.

This chain connects TRBV19 to TRBJ1-1; possible D gene TRBD1, 5 bases. The CDR3 length is 15 residues. Deletions cut 6 bases from V and 5 bases from J, with 19 bases between. CDR1 is LNHDA and CDR2 is SQIVND in the germline V gene (reference sequence). The CDR3 sequence is CASRIRGSLWTEAFF. The CDR3 nucleotides read TGTGCCAGTAGGATTCGGGGGTCCCTTTGGACTGAAGCTTTCTTT.